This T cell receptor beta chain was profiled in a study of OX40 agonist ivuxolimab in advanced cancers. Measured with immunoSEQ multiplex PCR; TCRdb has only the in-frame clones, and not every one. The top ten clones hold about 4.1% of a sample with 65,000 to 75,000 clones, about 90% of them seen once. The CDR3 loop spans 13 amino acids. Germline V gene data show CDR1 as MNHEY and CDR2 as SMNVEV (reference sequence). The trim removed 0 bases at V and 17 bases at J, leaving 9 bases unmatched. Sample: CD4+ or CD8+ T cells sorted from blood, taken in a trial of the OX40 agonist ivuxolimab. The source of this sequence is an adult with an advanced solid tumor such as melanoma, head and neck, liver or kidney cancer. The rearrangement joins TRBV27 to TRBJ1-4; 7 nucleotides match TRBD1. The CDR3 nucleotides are TGTGCCAGCAGTTTATCTCCAGGGGGGAGAGTCTTTTTT. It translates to CASSLSPGGRVFF.